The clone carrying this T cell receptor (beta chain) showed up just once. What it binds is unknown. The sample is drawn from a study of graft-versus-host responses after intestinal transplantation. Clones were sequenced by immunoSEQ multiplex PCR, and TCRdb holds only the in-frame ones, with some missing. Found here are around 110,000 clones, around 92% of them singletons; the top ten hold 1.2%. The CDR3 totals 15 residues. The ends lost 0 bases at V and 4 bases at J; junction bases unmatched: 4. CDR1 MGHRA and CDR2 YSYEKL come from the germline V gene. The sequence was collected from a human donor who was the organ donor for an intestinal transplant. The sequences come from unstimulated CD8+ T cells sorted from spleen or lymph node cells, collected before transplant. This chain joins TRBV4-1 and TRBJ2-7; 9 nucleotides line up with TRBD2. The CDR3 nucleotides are TGCGCCAGCAGCCAAGAAGAGCGGGAGGTTTACGAGCAGTACTTC. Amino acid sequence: CASSQEEREVYEQYF.